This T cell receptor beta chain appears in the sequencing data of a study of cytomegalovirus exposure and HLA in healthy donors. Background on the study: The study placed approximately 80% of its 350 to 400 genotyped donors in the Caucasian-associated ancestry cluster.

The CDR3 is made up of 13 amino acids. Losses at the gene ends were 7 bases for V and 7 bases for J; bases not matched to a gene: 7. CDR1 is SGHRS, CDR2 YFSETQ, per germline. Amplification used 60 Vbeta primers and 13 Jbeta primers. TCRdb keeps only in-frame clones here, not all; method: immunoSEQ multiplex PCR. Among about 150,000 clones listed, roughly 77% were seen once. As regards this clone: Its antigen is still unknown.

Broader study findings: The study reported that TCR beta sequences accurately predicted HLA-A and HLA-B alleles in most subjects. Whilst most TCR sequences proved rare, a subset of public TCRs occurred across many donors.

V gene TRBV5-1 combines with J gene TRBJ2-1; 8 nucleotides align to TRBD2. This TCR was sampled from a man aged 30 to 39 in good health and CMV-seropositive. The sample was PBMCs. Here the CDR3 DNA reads TGCGCCAGCCTCTACCCGGGAGGGAATGAGCAGTTCTTC. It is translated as CASLYPGGNEQFF.